This entry describes one T cell receptor beta chain. Its antigen is not known. The sample comes from a study of radiation and T cells in renal cell carcinoma. Overall study findings and caveats: In nephrectomy-only tumors, top 100 clonotypes averaged approximately 43%, versus about 54% irradiated.

Here immunoSEQ multiplex PCR was the method, and the copy in TCRdb shows in-frame clones only, minus some. The sample lists about 16,000 clones; roughly 57% were seen once. The germline V gene has CDR1 SNHLY and CDR2 FYNNEI. The CDR3 contains 13 residues. V was pared by 4 bases and J by 3 bases, with 9 bases between. Treatment in this sample: treatment-naive control, cytoreductive nephrectomy. Sequenced control tumors were from about ten males and a few females, median age around 50. The sequencing used tumor tissue, collected from a patient whose treatment was nephrectomy without radiotherapy. The receptor was isolated from a man aged 35 to 55 with renal cell carcinoma. The gene calls are TRBV2 and TRBJ1-1; a possible D gene is TRBD1 (6 bases). The CDR3, as DNA: TGTGCCAGCAGTGTCAGGGGAGACACTGAAGCTTTCTTT. Protein: CASSVRGDTEAFF.